Detailed here is one T cell receptor (beta chain). An input of about 0.45 to 1 ug of RNA was subjected to reverse transcription using random hexamers. TCRdb redid the calling of the immunoSEQ multiplex PCR reads with MiXCR, one entry per CDR3 protein. This sample has about 140,000 distinct CDR3 sequences, with almost 96% found just once. These data originate in a study of CD8 T cells in Susac syndrome. The V gene's germline CDR1 is SGHRS and CDR2 YFSETQ. The CDR3 length is 14 residues. V was clipped by 4 bases and J by 1 base; unmatched bases: 2. This TCR was sampled from a human donor with Susac syndrome. This chain connects TRBV5-1 to TRBJ2-7; 10 bases are shared with TRBD2. Sequencing was done on a sample of CD4+ T cells from PBMCs. CDR3 nucleotide sequence: TGCGCCAGCAGCCCAGCGGGGGGGTCCTACGAGCAGTACTTC. Translation gives CASSPAGGSYEQYF. Full variable domain (outside the CDR3, taken from reference TRBV5-1 and TRBJ2-7): KAGVTQTPRYLIKTRGQQVTLSCSPISGHRSVSWYQQTPGQGLQFLFEYFSETQRNKGNFPGRFSGRQFSNSRSEMNVSTLELGDSALYLCASSPAGGSYEQYFGPGTRLTVT.